The 17 T cell receptor beta chains below come from one sample, sequenced in a study of identical twins. MiXCR was run by TCRdb on the 5' RACE reads, yielding one entry per CDR3 protein. The table includes 1.5 million to 2 million distinct CDR3 sequences, roughly 35% detected once. The specimen sequenced was cord blood. The receptor set was obtained from a newborn girl in good health.

This sequence joins TRBV11-2 and TRBJ2-2; D tentatively reads TRBD1 or TRBD2 (6 bases each). This CDR3 spans 16 amino acids. Trimming took off 2 bases at V and 0 bases at J, with 10 bases between the two ends. Germline CDR1 reads SGHAT; CDR2 reads FQNNGV. The CDR3 DNA follows: TGTGCCAGCAGCTTAACAGGGAGGTCGAACACCGGGGAGCTGTTTTTT. Protein: CASSLTGRSNTGELFF.

The chain recombines TRBV20-1 with TRBJ2-1, with TRBD2 identical over 11 bases. V dropped 2 bases and J dropped 5; count of bases not matched to a gene: 8. The length of the CDR3 is 16 residues. CDR1 is DFQATT and CDR2 is SNEGSKA in the germline V gene (reference sequence). CDR3: CSARKGLAGGDNEQFF. In DNA form, the CDR3 reads TGCAGTGCTAGAAAGGGGCTAGCGGGGGGAGACAATGAGCAGTTCTTC.

The genes are TRBV24-1 and TRBJ2-1, with D possibly matching TRBD1 (6 bases). Germline V gene lookup returns CDR1 KGHDR and CDR2 SFDVKD. Trimming cost V 3 bases and J 7 bases, with 15 bases left between them. This CDR3 contains 15 residues. This chain's CDR3 is CATSDIQGNSNEQFF. CDR3 DNA: TGTGCCACCAGTGATATTCAGGGGAATTCTAATGAGCAGTTCTTC.

This clonotype was counted many times. CDR3 sequence reads: CASSHQRGSSYNEQFF. The CDR3 region has the DNA TGTGCCAGCAGTCATCAGCGGGGCAGCTCCTACAATGAGCAGTTCTTC. The gene calls are TRBV3-1 and TRBJ2-1, with 7 bases aligning to TRBD2. V shed 6 bases, J shed 0 bases, and the junction held 8 bases outside the gene matches. The CDR3 runs 16 residues. Germline loops: CDR1 LGHDT, CDR2 YNNKEL (reference sequence).

This chain joins TRBV20-1 and TRBJ2-5; D is tentatively TRBD1 or TRBD2 (5 bases each). Trimming cost V 8 bases and J 2 bases, with 15 bases left between them. CDR1 and CDR2 (germline): DFQATT, SNEGSKA (reference sequence). The CDR3 contains 13 residues. The CDR3 DNA reads as TGCAGTCGGGGCGGTTTCGTTCAAGAGACCCAGTACTTC. This gives the protein CSRGGFVQETQYF.

This clonotype was detected ten times or more. The chain joins TRBV29-1 to TRBJ2-7, with D maybe TRBD1 (6 bases). This CDR3 has 13 residues. Trimming stripped 6 bases from V and 9 bases from J, with 21 bases between. Germline CDR1 SQVTM, CDR2 ANQGSEA. The CDR3 here is CSVQTGPSDGQYF. CDR3 DNA sequence: TGCAGCGTGCAAACAGGGCCGTCGGATGGGCAGTACTTC.

This chain joins TRBV6-1 and TRBJ2-3, with 7 bases aligning to TRBD2. The junction had 18 bases not matched to a gene; V was cut back by 6 bases and J by 0 bases. This CDR3 has 19 residues. CDR1 MNHNS and CDR2 SASEGT come from the germline V gene. CDR3 bases: TGTGCCAGCAGCCATACTCGGCCCCTAGCGGTGCGAAGCACAGATACGCAGTATTTT. Translation gives CASSHTRPLAVRSTDTQYF.

The chain joins TRBV12-3 or TRBV12-4 to TRBJ1-1, with 7 nucleotides matching TRBD1. The length of the CDR3 is 15 residues. Losses at the gene ends were 1 base for V and 4 bases for J; bases not matched to a gene: 6. Here the CDR3 DNA reads TGTGCCAGCAGTTTAGAGGGGGCGGTCGGCACTGAAGCTTTCTTT. Protein sequence: CASSLEGAVGTEAFF.

This clonotype was seen only a few times. The V and J genes are TRBV15 and TRBJ2-3; D possibly matches TRBD1 or TRBD2 (5 bases each). Germline values: CDR1 LNHNV, CDR2 YYDKDF (reference sequence). The CDR3 totals 15 residues. V lost 5 bases and J 6 bases, leaving 18 bases between the germline ends. CDR3 amino acids: CATSGRQRELDTQYF. The CDR3 DNA follows: TGTGCCACCAGCGGTCGACAGAGGGAGTTGGATACGCAGTATTTT.

This clonotype came up once. V is TRBV6-2 or TRBV6-3 and J is TRBJ1-6, with TRBD1 as a possible D gene (5 bases). V lost 5 bases and J lost 7, with 15 bases in between. Germline-derived CDR1 and CDR2 are MNHEY and SVGEGT. The length of the CDR3 is 15 residues. The CDR3 here is CASSPGRGRNSPLHF. The DNA of the CDR3 is TGTGCCAGCAGTCCGGGACGCGGCAGAAATTCACCCCTCCACTTT.

This chain joins TRBV2 and TRBJ1-1, with D possibly matching TRBD1 (6 bases). Per the germline V gene, CDR1 is SNHLY and CDR2 is FYNNEI. The CDR3 consists of 15 residues. V shed 2 bases and J shed 5 bases, with 15 bases lying between them. In DNA form, the CDR3 reads TGTGCCAGCAGTGAACACCCAGGGGAGGGAACTGAAGCTTTCTTT. Protein product: CASSEHPGEGTEAFF.

This clonotype was counted between two and nine times. V is TRBV6-5 and J is TRBJ1-2; no reliable D call. This CDR3 comprises 13 residues. Trimming stripped 5 bases from V and 7 bases from J, with 14 bases between. Germline-derived CDR1 and CDR2 are MNHEY and SVGAGI. This chain's CDR3 is CASSQYTGVGYTF. The CDR3 DNA reads as TGTGCCAGCAGTCAATACACCGGGGTTGGCTACACCTTC.

This chain connects TRBV10-3 to TRBJ2-5, with a tentative D call TRBD1 (6 bases). CDR1 ENHRY and CDR2 SYGVKD come from the germline V gene. V was trimmed by 4 bases and J by 11 bases, leaving 29 bases between them. The CDR3 loop spans 17 amino acids. The CDR3 DNA reads as TGTGCCATCAGTGCCCCTGGTGGGGGCCGAATAGCCTACGGGCAGTACTTC. Translated: CAISAPGGGRIAYGQYF.

The V call is TRBV20-1, the J call TRBJ2-7, with 7 positions matching TRBD2. The J call may be wrong; the DNA end is better matched by TRBJ2-5. The CDR3 has 14 residues. Germline-derived CDR1 and CDR2 are DFQATT and SNEGSKA (reference sequence). This CDR3 is CSASTSVGLETQYF. CDR3 bases: TGCAGTGCTAGTACTAGCGTTGGACTGGAGACCCAGTACTTC.

This clonotype was picked up a small number of times. CDR3 sequence reads: CATSDSGAYGYTF. Here the CDR3 DNA reads TGTGCCACCAGTGATTCGGGAGCCTATGGCTACACCTTC. The rearrangement links TRBV24-1 to TRBJ1-2; D is unclear. The V end lost 2 bases, the J end lost 4 bases, and 7 bases lay between the germline ends. Germline V gene data show CDR1 as KGHDR and CDR2 as SFDVKD. The CDR3 is 13 residues long.

For the CDR3, the DNA is TGTGCCAGCAGCCCTGGGACTAGCGGGCTATCCAGCACAGATACGCAGTATTTT. Amino acids: CASSPGTSGLSSTDTQYF. The chain recombines TRBV5-8 with TRBJ2-3, with 12 bases matching TRBD2. Per the germline V gene, CDR1 is SGHTS and CDR2 is YDEGEE. The CDR3 covers 18 residues. J lost 0 bases, V lost 4 bases, and 9 bases had no gene match.

V is TRBV20-1 and J is TRBJ2-3, with a weak D call TRBD2 (6 bases). The CDR3 spans 15 residues. V was cut by 2 bases and J by 5 bases, with 17 bases left in between. The germline V gene encodes CDR1 DFQATT and CDR2 SNEGSKA (reference sequence). As DNA, the CDR3 is TGCAGTGCTAGACCCTCCTGGGGAGGAGTAGATACGCAGTATTTT. This codes for CSARPSWGGVDTQYF.